This T cell receptor beta chain was sequenced during a study of blood T cells in healthy people across ages (dated by TCRdb to between 2015 and 2017). In the study overall: In model experiments, template switching captured about one uniquely barcoded TCR beta cDNA molecule for every two T cells. To track age-related changes in TCR beta repertoire diversity, the study relied on deep sequencing normalized with unique cDNA molecular identifiers. The donors were split into four age groups: young (average approximately 16 years), middle-aged (roughly 39), aged (roughly 68) and long-lived (approximately 80). To avoid experimental bias, donors of different ages were spread randomly across the sequencing lanes. Two additional independent replicas of 1 million unique cDNA reads from the same blood draw were analyzed for two donors (one aged 18 to 30 and one aged 80 or older).

The library relied on 5' RACE. Reads for this sample came from an Illumina HiSeq 2500. A second PCR of roughly 6 to 11 cycles was performed with a sample-barcoded 5' primer and a J-beta primer mix. A template-switch 5' adaptor carrying 12 random nucleotides introduced a unique molecular identifier onto each TCR beta cDNA molecule. At least 3 million CDR3-containing paired-end reads were obtained from each sample. The Mint cDNA synthesis kit, primed by a TRBC-specific oligonucleotide, was used to synthesize first-strand cDNA from all RNA. Following uracil-DNA glycosylase treatment, all cDNA underwent a first 18-cycle PCR with the universal primers M1SS and BC2_uni_R. The published analysis was carried out like this. Normalization of each sample was performed by random selection of 1 million high-quality reads, each carrying a distinct molecular identifier. Reads with shared molecular identifiers were discarded instead of being binned into consensus sequences. MiTCR, run with a Q25 quality threshold and the strictest error-elimination algorithm, handled CDR3 identification, clonotype clustering and error correction. A nonparametric unseen species model with Euler transformation was used to estimate a lower bound on total TCR beta diversity. The public reads were reprocessed in TCRdb via fastp at Q25 and MiXCR, keeping in-frame beta chains. Rows with a matching CDR3 protein are joined into one entry that keeps the most common DNA and genes. These V and J calls rely on TCRdb rather than the paper's analysis. The sample table shows approximately 810,000 distinct CDR3 sequences, and about 36% are seen once. Of the sample, 10% to 15% falls within the top ten clones.

This clonotype appeared many times. Its antigen is not yet known. There are no base qualities to consult, and no much larger clone falls within one base. Paper-wide results and their limitations: Because the CMV infection status of the donors was unknown, age-related changes in expanded clonotypes may potentially have been confounded. Compared with the aged group, the long-lived group had more naive CD4+ T cells, fewer expanded clones and increased TCR diversity, a pattern suggesting age selection. As age increased, observed TCR beta diversity per million T cells dropped in a roughly linear way, and a significant reduction was already evident by age 40. The percentage of naive T cells measured by flow cytometry correlated strongly with observed TCR beta diversity. Because profiling used bulk unsorted PBMCs, naive and antigen-experienced compartments could not be compared conclusively. Estimates of total diversity from one million sequenced T cells were regarded as lower bounds and underestimates.

The germline V gene provides CDR1 SQVTM and CDR2 ANQGSEA. The CDR3, cysteine through phenylalanine, is 16 amino acids long. Kept here is only the CDR3 DNA, which spans 48 bases and is read in frame from base 1. For this chain, trimming is 4 bases at the V end and 2 bases at the J end, and the number of junction bases without a gene match is 6. Systemically healthy Caucasian individuals from Russia, some 40 in total and aged about 6 to 100 years, were included as donors. Each donor gave around 9.8 milliliters of peripheral blood, collected into EDTA-treated Vacutainer tubes. Ficoll-Paque density-gradient centrifugation was used to isolate PBMCs, with at least 6 million obtained per sample. Total RNA was extracted from PBMCs with Trizol reagent, with at least 5 micrograms obtained per sample. The percentages of naive CD45RAhigh/CD27high T cells were determined by flow cytometry on a PBMC aliquot from every donor.

Sequencing used blood. This chain is built from TRBV29-1 and TRBJ2-1; 12 middle bases align to TRBD2. The clonotype was recovered from a man aged 18-30 years in good health. The CDR3 protein: CSVGGTSGLTYNEQFF. DNA sequence: TGCAGCGTTGGGGGGACTAGCGGGTTAACCTACAATGAGCAGTTCTTC.